This T cell receptor beta chain comes out of a study of shared clonotypes between healthy human individuals. This clone was detected a few times. On sorted subsets, replicate PCRs used 150 to 250 ng DNA, or about 30,000 T cell genomes. Sequencing used immunoSEQ multiplex PCR; TCRdb keeps in-frame clones, though not all of them. The repertoire includes approximately 700,000 clones, roughly 73% of them detected once, and 1.5% to 2% sits in the top ten. The sequencing sample was made of memory CD4+ T cells sorted from blood. Described subset: CD45RA-negative fraction. The sequence came from a woman younger than 45 in good health.

CDR3 nucleotide sequence: TGTGCCAGCAGCTTATCCCGACAGGGGATGAACACCATATATTTT. Its translation: CASSLSRQGMNTIYF. The V gene is TRBV7-2, the J gene TRBJ1-3; 8 bases are shared with TRBD1. CDR1 and CDR2 (germline): SGHTA, FQGNSA. V lost 2 bases to trimming and J lost 7 bases; unmatched junction nucleotides: 7. The CDR3 contains 15 residues.